The entry below gives a single TCR beta chain sequence along with its context. The repertoire was sequenced with immunoSEQ multiplex PCR; TCRdb's copy has only in-frame clones and lacks some. The sample records a few hundred thousand clones, 85% being singletons. This entry comes from a study of blood T cell repertoires in COVID-19. This CDR3 region has 15 residues. Trimming took off 5 bases at V and 0 bases at J, with 11 bases between the two ends. Germline-derived CDR1 and CDR2 are MNHEY and SMNVEV (reference sequence). This TCR derives from a man aged 35 to 55 who had recovered from COVID-19. The chain joins TRBV27 to TRBJ1-3; D is ambiguous. The sample consisted of PBMCs or T cells enriched from blood (not recorded which). The CDR3 region has the DNA TGTGCCAGCAGTACTACACGTAGCTCTGGAAACACCATATATTTT. Protein sequence: CASSTTRSSGNTIYF.